These T cell receptor beta chains were read from a single sample in a study of cytomegalovirus exposure and HLA in healthy donors. Data came from immunoSEQ multiplex PCR; TCRdb stores just in-frame clones and leaves some out. This table has about 160,000 clones, around 76% appearing once. Sequencing was carried out using PBMCs. These receptors were taken from a woman aged 40 to 50 in good health and CMV-seronegative. CDR3s include the opening cysteine and the closing phenylalanine or tryptophan. Fields, in order: J gene, clone size, D gene, V gene, CDR3 DNA, CDR3 protein. The D gene is left open where the match is weak. Expanded clones are given a class, and other clones once, few, many or no size at all.

j_call: TRBJ2-1; clone_size: few; d_call: -; v_call: TRBV23-1; cdr3_nt: TGCGCCAGCTTGGGGGGTTTGGGGTGTGAGCAGTTCTTC; cdr3_aa: CASLGGLGCEQFF
j_call: TRBJ1-4; clone_size: -; d_call: -; v_call: TRBV6-1; cdr3_nt: TGTGCCAGCTTTGCGGCCGCCAGAGGCGAAAAACTGTTTTTT; cdr3_aa: CASFAAARGEKLFF
j_call: TRBJ1-2; clone_size: once; d_call: -; v_call: TRBV6-1; cdr3_nt: TGTGCCAGCAGTGAAGCATTGGGGAGTGGCTATGGCTACACCTTC; cdr3_aa: CASSEALGSGYGYTF
j_call: TRBJ1-2; clone_size: -; d_call: -; v_call: TRBV30; cdr3_nt: TGTGCCTGGAGTGTAAGCGGATATGGCTACACCTTC; cdr3_aa: CAWSVSGYGYTF
j_call: TRBJ1-2; clone_size: -; d_call: TRBD1; v_call: TRBV30; cdr3_nt: TGTGCCTGGAGTGTGAACAGGGGGCCTGGCGGCTACACCTTC; cdr3_aa: CAWSVNRGPGGYTF
j_call: TRBJ1-1; clone_size: -; d_call: -; v_call: TRBV11-3; cdr3_nt: TGTGCCAGCAGCTTAGTTGAGAACTCTGAAGCTTTCTTT; cdr3_aa: CASSLVENSEAFF
j_call: TRBJ1-2; clone_size: -; d_call: -; v_call: TRBV11-3; cdr3_nt: TGTGCCAGCAGCTTACAACCTCTAGGGGCACGAGCTGGCTACACCTTC; cdr3_aa: CASSLQPLGARAGYTF
j_call: TRBJ2-3; clone_size: -; d_call: TRBD2; v_call: TRBV7-9; cdr3_nt: TGTGCCAGCAGCTTACGACTAGCAGAGGCAGATACGCAGTATTTT; cdr3_aa: CASSLRLAEADTQYF
j_call: TRBJ2-7; clone_size: once; d_call: -; v_call: TRBV7-2; cdr3_nt: TGTGCCAGCAGCCCACCTAATAACCCCTACGAGCAGTACTTC; cdr3_aa: CASSPPNNPYEQYF
j_call: TRBJ1-1; clone_size: -; d_call: TRBD1; v_call: TRBV18; cdr3_nt: TGTGCCAGCTCATCATATACCGGGACAGGGGGCACTGAAGCTTTCTTT; cdr3_aa: CASSSYTGTGGTEAFF
j_call: TRBJ1-4; clone_size: -; d_call: TRBD1; v_call: TRBV2; cdr3_nt: TGTGCCAGCAGGGCTCAGGGGGCAACTAATGAAAAACTGTTTTTT; cdr3_aa: CASRAQGATNEKLFF
j_call: TRBJ1-1; clone_size: -; d_call: -; v_call: TRBV27; cdr3_nt: TGTGCCAGCAGTAGGGTTCGAGGGACTGAAGCTTTCTTT; cdr3_aa: CASSRVRGTEAFF
j_call: TRBJ2-1; clone_size: -; d_call: TRBD1; v_call: TRBV11-3; cdr3_nt: TGTGCCAGCAGCTTACGATTTCAGGGGGCTAGCGCCTACAATGAGCAGTTCTTC; cdr3_aa: CASSLRFQGASAYNEQFF
j_call: TRBJ1-1; clone_size: -; d_call: -; v_call: TRBV18; cdr3_nt: TGTGCCAGCTCACCAGGTGCCAGGGGTGAAGCTTTCTTT; cdr3_aa: CASSPGARGEAFF
j_call: TRBJ2-3; clone_size: -; d_call: TRBD2; v_call: TRBV9; cdr3_nt: TGTGCCAGCACCCTAGGGCGGGAGCGGGATACGCAGTATTTT; cdr3_aa: CASTLGRERDTQYF
j_call: TRBJ2-1; clone_size: -; d_call: TRBD2; v_call: TRBV18; cdr3_nt: TGTGCCAGCTCACACCAGATGACAGGGTCCGGGACTAGCGGGAGTCATGAGCAGTTCTTC; cdr3_aa: CASSHQMTGSGTSGSHEQFF
j_call: TRBJ1-5; clone_size: -; d_call: -; v_call: TRBV5-6; cdr3_nt: TGTGCCAGCAGCTGGAGGGGCAGTGATCAGCCCCAGCATTTT; cdr3_aa: CASSWRGSDQPQHF
j_call: TRBJ2-1; clone_size: -; d_call: TRBD2; v_call: TRBV28; cdr3_nt: TGTGCCACACACATAGCGGGAGCGGGCTATGAGCAGTTCTTC; cdr3_aa: CATHIAGAGYEQFF
j_call: TRBJ2-1; clone_size: -; d_call: TRBD2; v_call: TRBV10-3; cdr3_nt: TGTGCCATCAGAGAATACGGGAGGGCAGGCTCAAATGAGCAGTTCTTC; cdr3_aa: CAIREYGRAGSNEQFF
j_call: TRBJ1-1; clone_size: few; d_call: TRBD1; v_call: TRBV28; cdr3_nt: TGTGCCAGCAGTGGACAGGGGGACGCGAACACTGAAGCTTTCTTT; cdr3_aa: CASSGQGDANTEAFF
j_call: TRBJ2-1; clone_size: -; d_call: TRBD2; v_call: TRBV28; cdr3_nt: TGTGCCAGCAGTTTAGGGGGCGGGAGGGCGTATGAGCAGTTCTTC; cdr3_aa: CASSLGGGRAYEQFF
j_call: TRBJ1-4; clone_size: few; d_call: -; v_call: TRBV5-6; cdr3_nt: TGTGCCAGCAGCTTGGAGCCTAATGAAAAACTGTTTTTT; cdr3_aa: CASSLEPNEKLFF
j_call: TRBJ2-3; clone_size: -; d_call: TRBD2; v_call: TRBV27; cdr3_nt: TGTGCCAGCAGTTTCCAGCGGGAGGCAACAGATACGCAGTATTTT; cdr3_aa: CASSFQREATDTQYF
j_call: TRBJ1-1; clone_size: -; d_call: -; v_call: TRBV7-3; cdr3_nt: TGTGCCAGCAGCTTAACCAGTTTGGGCGCTGAAGCTTTCTTT; cdr3_aa: CASSLTSLGAEAFF
j_call: TRBJ1-2; clone_size: -; d_call: -; v_call: TRBV7-9; cdr3_nt: TGTGCCAGCAGCTTAGTGGAACAGAATTGGGACACCTTC; cdr3_aa: CASSLVEQNWDTF
j_call: TRBJ2-7; clone_size: once; d_call: TRBD2; v_call: TRBV30; cdr3_nt: TGTGCCTGGAGTGTACGTTCGGGACTAGCGGTCTACGAGCAGTACTTC; cdr3_aa: CAWSVRSGLAVYEQYF
j_call: TRBJ1-1; clone_size: few; d_call: TRBD1; v_call: TRBV9; cdr3_nt: TGTGCCAGCACACGGACAGGGGCTGATACTGAAGCTTTCTTT; cdr3_aa: CASTRTGADTEAFF